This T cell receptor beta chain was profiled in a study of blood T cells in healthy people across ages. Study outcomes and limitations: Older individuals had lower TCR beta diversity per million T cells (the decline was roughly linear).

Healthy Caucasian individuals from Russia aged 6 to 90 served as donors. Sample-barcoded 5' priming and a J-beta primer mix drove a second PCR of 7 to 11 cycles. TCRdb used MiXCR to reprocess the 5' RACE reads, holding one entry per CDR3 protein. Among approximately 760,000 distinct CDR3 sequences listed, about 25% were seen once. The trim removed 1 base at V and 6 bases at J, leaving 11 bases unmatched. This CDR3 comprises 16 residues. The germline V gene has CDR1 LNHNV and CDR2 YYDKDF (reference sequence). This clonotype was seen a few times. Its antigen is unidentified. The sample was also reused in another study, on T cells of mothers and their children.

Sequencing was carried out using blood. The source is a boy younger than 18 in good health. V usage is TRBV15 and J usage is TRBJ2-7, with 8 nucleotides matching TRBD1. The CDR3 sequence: CATSRGGGTGYSEQYF. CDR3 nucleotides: TGTGCCACCAGCAGAGGAGGGGGGACAGGCTATAGCGAGCAGTACTTC.